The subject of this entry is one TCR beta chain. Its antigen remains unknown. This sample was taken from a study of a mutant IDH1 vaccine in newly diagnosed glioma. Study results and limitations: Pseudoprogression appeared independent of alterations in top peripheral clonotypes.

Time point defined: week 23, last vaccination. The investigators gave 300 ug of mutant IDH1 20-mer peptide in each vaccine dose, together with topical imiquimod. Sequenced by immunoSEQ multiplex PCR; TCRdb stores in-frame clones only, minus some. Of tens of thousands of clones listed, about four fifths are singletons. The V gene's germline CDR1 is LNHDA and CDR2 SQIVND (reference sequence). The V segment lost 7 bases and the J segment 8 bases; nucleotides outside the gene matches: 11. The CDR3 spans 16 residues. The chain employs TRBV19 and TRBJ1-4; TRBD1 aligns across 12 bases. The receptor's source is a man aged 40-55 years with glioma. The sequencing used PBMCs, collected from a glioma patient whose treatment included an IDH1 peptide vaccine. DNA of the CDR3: TGTGCCAGTACCCCTCAGGCCGGGACAGGGGGCGAAAAACTGTTTTTT. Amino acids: CASTPQAGTGGEKLFF.